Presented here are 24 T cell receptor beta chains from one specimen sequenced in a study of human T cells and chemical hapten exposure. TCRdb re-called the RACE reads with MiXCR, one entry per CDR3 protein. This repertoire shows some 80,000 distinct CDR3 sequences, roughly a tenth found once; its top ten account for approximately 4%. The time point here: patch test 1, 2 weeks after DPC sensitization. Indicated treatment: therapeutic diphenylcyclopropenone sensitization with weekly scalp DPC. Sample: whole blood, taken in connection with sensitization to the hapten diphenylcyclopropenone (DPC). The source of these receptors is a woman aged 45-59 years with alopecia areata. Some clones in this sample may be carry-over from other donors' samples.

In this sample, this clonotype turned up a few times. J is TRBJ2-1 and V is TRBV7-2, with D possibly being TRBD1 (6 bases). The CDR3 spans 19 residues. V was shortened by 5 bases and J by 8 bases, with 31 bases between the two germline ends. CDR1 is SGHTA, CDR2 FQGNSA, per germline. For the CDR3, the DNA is TGTGCCAGCAGCCGACGACGGAATTCGGGCAGGGGCTCGGTGTATGAGCAGTTCTTC. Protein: CASSRRRNSGRGSVYEQFF.

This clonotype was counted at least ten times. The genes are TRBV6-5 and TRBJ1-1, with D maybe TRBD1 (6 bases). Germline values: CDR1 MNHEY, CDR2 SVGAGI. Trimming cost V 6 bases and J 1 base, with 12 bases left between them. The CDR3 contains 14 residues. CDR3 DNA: TGTGCCAGCAGGCCGGGACAAAGGAACACTGAAGCTTTCTTT. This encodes CASRPGQRNTEAFF.

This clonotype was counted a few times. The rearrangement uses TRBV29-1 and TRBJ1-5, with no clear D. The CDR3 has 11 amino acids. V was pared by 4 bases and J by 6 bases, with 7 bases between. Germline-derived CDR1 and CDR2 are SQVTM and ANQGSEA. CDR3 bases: TGCAGCGTTGGAGAGGCTCAGCCCCAGCATTTT. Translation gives CSVGEAQPQHF.

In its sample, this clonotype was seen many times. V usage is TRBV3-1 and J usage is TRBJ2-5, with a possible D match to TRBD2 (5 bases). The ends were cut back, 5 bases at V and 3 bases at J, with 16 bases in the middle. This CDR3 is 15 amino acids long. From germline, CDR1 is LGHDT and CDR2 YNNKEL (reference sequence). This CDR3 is CASSSRRQTKETQYF. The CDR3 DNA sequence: TGTGCCAGCAGCTCCAGGAGGCAGACAAAAGAGACCCAGTACTTC.

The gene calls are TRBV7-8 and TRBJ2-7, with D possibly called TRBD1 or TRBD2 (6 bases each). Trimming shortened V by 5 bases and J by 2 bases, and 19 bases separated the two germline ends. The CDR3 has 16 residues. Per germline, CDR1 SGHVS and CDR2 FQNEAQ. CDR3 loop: CASSKGSRGGPYEQYF. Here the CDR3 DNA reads TGTGCCAGCAGCAAGGGGAGCAGGGGAGGACCCTACGAGCAGTACTTC.

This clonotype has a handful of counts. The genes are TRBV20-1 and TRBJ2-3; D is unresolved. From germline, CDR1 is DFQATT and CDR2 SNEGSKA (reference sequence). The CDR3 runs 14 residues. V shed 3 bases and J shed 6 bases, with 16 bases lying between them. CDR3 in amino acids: CSASSIPSADTQYF. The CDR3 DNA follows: TGCAGTGCTAGTTCAATTCCTTCCGCGGATACGCAGTATTTT.

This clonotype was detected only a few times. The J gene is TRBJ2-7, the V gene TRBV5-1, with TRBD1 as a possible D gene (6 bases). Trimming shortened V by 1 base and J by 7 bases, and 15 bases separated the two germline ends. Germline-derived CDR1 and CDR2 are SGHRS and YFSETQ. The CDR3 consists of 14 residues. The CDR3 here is CASSLSYRVGEQYF. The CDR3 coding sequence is TGCGCCAGCAGCTTGTCCTACAGGGTGGGTGAGCAGTACTTC. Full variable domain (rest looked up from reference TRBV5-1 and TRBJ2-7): KAGVTQTPRYLIKTRGQQVTLSCSPISGHRSVSWYQQTPGQGLQFLFEYFSETQRNKGNFPGRFSGRQFSNSRSEMNVSTLELGDSALYLCASSLSYRVGEQYFGPGTRLTVT.

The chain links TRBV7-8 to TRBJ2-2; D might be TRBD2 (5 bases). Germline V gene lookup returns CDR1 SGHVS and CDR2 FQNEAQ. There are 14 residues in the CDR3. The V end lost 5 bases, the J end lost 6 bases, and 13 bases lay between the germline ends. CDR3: CASSLRTPSGELFF. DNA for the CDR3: TGTGCCAGCAGCCTACGGACTCCGTCCGGGGAGCTGTTTTTT. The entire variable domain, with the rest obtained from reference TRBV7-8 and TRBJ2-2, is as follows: GAGVSQSPRYKVAKRGQDVALRCDPISGHVSLFWYQQALGQGPEFLTYFQNEAQLDKSGLPSDRFFAERPEGSVSTLKIQRTQQEDSAVYLCASSLRTPSGELFFGEGSRLTVL.

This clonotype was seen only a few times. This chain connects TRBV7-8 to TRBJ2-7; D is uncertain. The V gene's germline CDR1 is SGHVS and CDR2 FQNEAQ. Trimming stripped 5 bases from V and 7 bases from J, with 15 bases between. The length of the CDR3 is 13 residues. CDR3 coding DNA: TGTGCCAGCAGCACCCGCAGCGCGCTGGAGCAGTACTTC. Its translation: CASSTRSALEQYF.

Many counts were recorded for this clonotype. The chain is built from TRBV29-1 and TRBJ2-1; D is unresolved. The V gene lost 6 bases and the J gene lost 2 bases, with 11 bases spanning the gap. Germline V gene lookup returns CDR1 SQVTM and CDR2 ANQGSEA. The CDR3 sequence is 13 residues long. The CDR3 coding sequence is TGCAGCGTAGCTAGATCGGCCTACAATGAGCAGTTCTTC. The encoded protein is CSVARSAYNEQFF.

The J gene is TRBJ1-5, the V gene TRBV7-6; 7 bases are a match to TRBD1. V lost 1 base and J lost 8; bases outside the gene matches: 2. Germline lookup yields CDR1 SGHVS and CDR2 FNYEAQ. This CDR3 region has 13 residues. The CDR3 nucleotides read TGTGCCAGCAGCTTAGTAGGGGGCGAGCCCCAGCATTTT. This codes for CASSLVGGEPQHF.

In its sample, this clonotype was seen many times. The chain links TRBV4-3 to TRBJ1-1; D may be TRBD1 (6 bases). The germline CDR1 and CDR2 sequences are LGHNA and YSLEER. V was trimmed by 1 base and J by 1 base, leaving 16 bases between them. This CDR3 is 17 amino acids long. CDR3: CASSQASGGRRNTEAFF. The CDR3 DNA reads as TGCGCCAGCAGCCAAGCGTCTGGGGGGCGGAGGAACACTGAAGCTTTCTTT.

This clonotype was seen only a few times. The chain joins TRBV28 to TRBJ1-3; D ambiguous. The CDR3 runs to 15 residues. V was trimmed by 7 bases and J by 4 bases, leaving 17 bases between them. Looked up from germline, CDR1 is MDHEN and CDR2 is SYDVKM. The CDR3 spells CASNIRGVPGNTIYF. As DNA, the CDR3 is TGTGCCAGCAACATCCGCGGAGTTCCAGGAAACACCATATATTTT.

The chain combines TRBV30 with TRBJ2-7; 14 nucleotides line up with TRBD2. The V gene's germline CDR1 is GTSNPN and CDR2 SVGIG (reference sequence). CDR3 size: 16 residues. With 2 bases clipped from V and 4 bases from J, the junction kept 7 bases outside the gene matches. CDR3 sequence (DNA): TGTGCCTGGAGTACCGGACTAGCGGGAGGCGGTTACGAGCAGTACTTC. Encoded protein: CAWSTGLAGGGYEQYF.

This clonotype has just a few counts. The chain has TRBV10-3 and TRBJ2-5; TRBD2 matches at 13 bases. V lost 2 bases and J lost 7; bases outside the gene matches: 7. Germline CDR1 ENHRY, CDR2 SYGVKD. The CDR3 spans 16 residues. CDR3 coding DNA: TGTGCCATCAGTGAGCCCCGGACTAGCGGGGGCCGGACCCAGTACTTC. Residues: CAISEPRTSGGRTQYF.

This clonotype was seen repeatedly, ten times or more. DNA of the CDR3: TGTGCCAGCAGTGAACAGAGGTCAGGGGACACTGAAGCTTTCTTT. It encodes CASSEQRSGDTEAFF. This sequence joins TRBV6-1 and TRBJ1-1; D may be TRBD1 (6 bases). This CDR3 region has 15 residues. Trimming took off 2 bases at V and 3 bases at J, with 13 bases between the two ends. Germline loops: CDR1 MNHNS, CDR2 SASEGT.

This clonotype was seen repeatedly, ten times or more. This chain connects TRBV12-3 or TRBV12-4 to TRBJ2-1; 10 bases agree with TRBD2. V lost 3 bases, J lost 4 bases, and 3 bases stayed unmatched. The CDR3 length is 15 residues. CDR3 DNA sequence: TGTGCCAGCAGTTTGGGACTAGCGTTATACAATGAGCAGTTCTTC. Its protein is CASSLGLALYNEQFF.

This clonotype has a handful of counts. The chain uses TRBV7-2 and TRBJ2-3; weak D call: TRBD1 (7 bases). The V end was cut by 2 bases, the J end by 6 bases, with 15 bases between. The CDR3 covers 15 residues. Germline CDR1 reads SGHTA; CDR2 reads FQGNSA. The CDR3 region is CASSLSAGGWDTQYF. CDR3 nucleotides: TGTGCCAGCAGCTTATCGGCAGGGGGGTGGGATACGCAGTATTTT.

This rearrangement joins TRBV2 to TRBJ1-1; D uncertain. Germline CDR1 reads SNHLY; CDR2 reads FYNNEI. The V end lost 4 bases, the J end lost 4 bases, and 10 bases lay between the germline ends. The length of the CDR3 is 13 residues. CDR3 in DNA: TGTGCCAGCAGTGCAACAGAGGCCACTGAAGCTTTCTTT. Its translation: CASSATEATEAFF.

The CDR3 bases are TGCAGCGTTGAACAGGGGCTAGGAGAGACCCAGTACTTC. This gives the protein CSVEQGLGETQYF. This chain connects TRBV29-1 to TRBJ2-5; possibly TRBD1 for D (6 bases). Per the germline V gene, CDR1 is SQVTM and CDR2 is ANQGSEA. The germline V and J ends were trimmed by 2 bases and 4 bases, with 11 bases remaining between them. The CDR3 has 13 amino acids.

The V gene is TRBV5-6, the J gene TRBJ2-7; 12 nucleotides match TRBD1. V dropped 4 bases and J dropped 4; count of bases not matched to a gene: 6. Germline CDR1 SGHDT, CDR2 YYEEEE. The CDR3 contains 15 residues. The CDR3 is CASSRDRGRTYEQYF. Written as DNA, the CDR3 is TGTGCCAGCAGCCGGGACAGGGGGCGTACTTACGAGCAGTACTTC. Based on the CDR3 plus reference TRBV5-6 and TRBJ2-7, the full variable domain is DAGVTQSPTHLIKTRGQQVTLRCSPKSGHDTVSWYQQALGQGPQFIFQYYEEEERQRGNFPDRFSGHQFPNYSSELNVNALLLGDSALYLCASSRDRGRTYEQYFGPGTRLTVT.

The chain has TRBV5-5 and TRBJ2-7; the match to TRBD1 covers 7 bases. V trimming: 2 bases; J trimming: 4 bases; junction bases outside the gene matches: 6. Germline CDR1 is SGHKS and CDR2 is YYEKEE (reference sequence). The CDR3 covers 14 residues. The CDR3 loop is CASSFRGGAYEQYF. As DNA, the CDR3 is TGTGCCAGCAGCTTCAGAGGGGGCGCGTACGAGCAGTACTTC.

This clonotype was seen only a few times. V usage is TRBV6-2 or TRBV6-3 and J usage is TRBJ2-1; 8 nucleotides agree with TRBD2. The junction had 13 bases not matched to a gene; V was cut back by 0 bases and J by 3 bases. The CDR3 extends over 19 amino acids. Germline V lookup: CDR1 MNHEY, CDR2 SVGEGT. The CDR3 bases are TGTGCCAGCAGTTACTCATACTTCGGGGGGGGTCCCCTCTACAATGAGCAGTTCTTC. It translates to CASSYSYFGGGPLYNEQFF.

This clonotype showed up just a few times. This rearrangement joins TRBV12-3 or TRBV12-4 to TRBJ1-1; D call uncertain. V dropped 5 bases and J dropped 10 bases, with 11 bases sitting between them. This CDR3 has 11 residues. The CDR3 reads CASSLGPAAFF. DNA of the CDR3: TGTGCCAGCAGTCTCGGACCGGCAGCTTTCTTT.